The 5 T cell receptor beta chains presented below share a single source sample, sequenced in a study of blood T cell repertoires in COVID-19 (dated by TCRdb to the early 2020s). The library was made by the immunoSEQ multiplex PCR assay. TCRdb mirrors the immuneACCESS table, restricted to in-frame sequences. Some clones are absent from its copies; in checked studies, under half trace to an unresolved V gene, and the reason for the others is unknown. This sample lists 200,000 to 250,000 clones; approximately 80% were detected once. In total, the top ten clones hold around 7% of the sample. The material sequenced was peripheral blood. The receptor source for this set is a woman aged 45-65 years with acute or convalescent COVID-19.

In DNA form, the CDR3 reads TGTGCCAGCAGCCAAGCCAGGGGAGATTCACCCCTCCACTTT. Protein: CASSQARGDSPLHF. This chain links TRBV3-1 (or the pseudogene TRBV3-2) with TRBJ1-6, with D possibly being TRBD1 (6 bases). With 1 base removed from V and 8 bases from J, the gap between germline ends came to 9 bases. Germline values: CDR1 LGHDT, CDR2 YNNKEL (reference sequence). The CDR3 contains 14 residues.

This clone was recorded once. The V and J genes are TRBV7-9 and TRBJ2-1; TRBD2 matches at 9 bases. The CDR3 totals 12 residues. The V gene's germline CDR1 is SEHNR and CDR2 FQNEAQ (reference sequence). V lost 2 bases, J lost 10 bases, and 0 bases stayed unmatched. The CDR3 bases are TGTGCCAGCAGCTTAACTAGCGGGGAGCAGTTCTTC. It specifies CASSLTSGEQFF.

The rearrangement links TRBV5-4 to TRBJ2-1; 8 nucleotides align to TRBD2. This CDR3 spans 17 amino acids. Germline values: CDR1 SGHNT, CDR2 YYREEE (reference sequence). V lost 4 bases, J lost 9 bases, and 18 bases stayed unmatched. The chain's CDR3 is CASSGAGGANVIGEQFF. In DNA form, the CDR3 reads TGTGCCAGCAGCGGGGCGGGGGGCGCCAACGTTATCGGTGAGCAGTTCTTC.

The chain combines TRBV4-1 with TRBJ2-1; the D gene is possibly TRBD2 (5 bases). Germline V gives CDR1 MGHRA, CDR2 YSYEKL. This CDR3 is 17 amino acids long. The V gene lost 2 bases and the J gene lost 2 bases, with 16 bases spanning the gap. The CDR3, as DNA: TGCGCCAGCAGCCAAACTAGAACTAGGACGACCTACAATGAGCAGTTCTTC. Translating it yields CASSQTRTRTTYNEQFF.

The J gene is TRBJ2-7, the V gene TRBV6-5, with D tentatively TRBD2 (5 bases). This CDR3 spans 12 amino acids. Trimming stripped 7 bases from V and 5 bases from J, with 12 bases between. The germline V gene encodes CDR1 MNHEY and CDR2 SVGAGI. The CDR3 region is CASTGKGNEQYF. The CDR3, as DNA: TGTGCCAGCACGGGAAAGGGCAACGAGCAGTACTTC.